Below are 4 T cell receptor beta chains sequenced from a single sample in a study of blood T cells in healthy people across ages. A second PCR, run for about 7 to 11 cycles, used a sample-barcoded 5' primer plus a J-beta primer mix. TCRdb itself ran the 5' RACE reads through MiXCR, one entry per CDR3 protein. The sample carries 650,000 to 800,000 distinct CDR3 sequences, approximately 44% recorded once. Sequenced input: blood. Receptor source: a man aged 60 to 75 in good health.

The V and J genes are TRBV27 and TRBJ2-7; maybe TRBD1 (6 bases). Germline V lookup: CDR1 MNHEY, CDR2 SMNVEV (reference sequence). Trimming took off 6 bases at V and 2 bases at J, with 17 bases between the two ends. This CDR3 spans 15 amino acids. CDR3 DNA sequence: TGTGCCAGCAGCACTACAGGGATGAGTACCTACGAGCAGTACTTC. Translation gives CASSTTGMSTYEQYF.

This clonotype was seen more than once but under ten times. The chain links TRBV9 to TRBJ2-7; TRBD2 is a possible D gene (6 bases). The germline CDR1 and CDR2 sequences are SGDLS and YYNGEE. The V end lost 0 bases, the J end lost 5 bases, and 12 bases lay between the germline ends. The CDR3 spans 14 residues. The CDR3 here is CASSVGGTSNEQYF. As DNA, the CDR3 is TGTGCCAGCAGCGTAGGCGGGACCAGCAACGAGCAGTACTTC.

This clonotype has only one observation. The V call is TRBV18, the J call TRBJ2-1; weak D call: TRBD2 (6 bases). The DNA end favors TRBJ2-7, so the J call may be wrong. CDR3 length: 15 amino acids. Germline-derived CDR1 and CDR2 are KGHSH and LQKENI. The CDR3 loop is CASSPIAGRYNEQYF. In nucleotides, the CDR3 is TGTGCCAGCTCACCGATCGCGGGGAGGTACAATGAGCAGTACTTC.

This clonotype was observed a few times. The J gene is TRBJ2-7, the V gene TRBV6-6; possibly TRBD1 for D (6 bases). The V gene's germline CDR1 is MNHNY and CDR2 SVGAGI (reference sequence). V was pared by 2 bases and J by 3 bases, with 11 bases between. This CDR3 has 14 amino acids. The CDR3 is CASSYHRVSYEQYF. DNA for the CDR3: TGTGCCAGCAGTTACCACAGGGTTAGCTACGAGCAGTACTTC.